This T cell receptor beta chain was identified during a study of vaccination and CD4 T cells after COVID-19. V shed 3 bases, J shed 6 bases, and the junction held 5 bases outside the gene matches. This CDR3 region has 13 residues. CDR1 and CDR2 from the germline V gene are SSHAT and FNYEAQ (reference sequence). Treatment given: roughly ten-day PBMC culture with coronavirus spike peptide pools or control peptides (ViraFEST assay). In the case of this clonotype: The antigen remains unidentified.

Study results and caveats: Reactive clone data from convalescent patients indicated a median of approximately 90% appearing only post-vaccination.

Cultured CD4+ T cell DNA was sequenced using the Oncomine TCR Beta short-read assay. TCRdb used MiXCR to reprocess the PCR reads, holding one entry per CDR3 protein. The table includes more than 12,000 distinct CDR3 sequences, around 53% detected once. This chain uses TRBV7-7 with TRBJ2-7; 7 bases fit TRBD1. This TCR came from a human donor who had recovered from COVID-19. Material: CD4+ T cells from blood, cultured in vitro. DNA of the CDR3: TGTGCCAGCAGCTTGACAGGGTCCGGCGAGCAGTACTTC. It is translated as CASSLTGSGEQYF.